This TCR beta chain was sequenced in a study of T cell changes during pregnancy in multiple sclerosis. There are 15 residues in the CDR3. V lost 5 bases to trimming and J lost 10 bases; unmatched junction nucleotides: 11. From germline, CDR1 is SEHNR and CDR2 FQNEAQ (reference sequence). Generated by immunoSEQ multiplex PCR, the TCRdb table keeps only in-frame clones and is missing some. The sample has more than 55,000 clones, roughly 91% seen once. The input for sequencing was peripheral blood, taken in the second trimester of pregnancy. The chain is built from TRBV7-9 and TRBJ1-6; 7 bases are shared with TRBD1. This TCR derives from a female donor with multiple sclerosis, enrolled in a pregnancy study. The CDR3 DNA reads TGTGCCAGCAGCCATGTACAGGGGTTCGGGTCACCCCTCCACTTT. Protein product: CASSHVQGFGSPLHF.